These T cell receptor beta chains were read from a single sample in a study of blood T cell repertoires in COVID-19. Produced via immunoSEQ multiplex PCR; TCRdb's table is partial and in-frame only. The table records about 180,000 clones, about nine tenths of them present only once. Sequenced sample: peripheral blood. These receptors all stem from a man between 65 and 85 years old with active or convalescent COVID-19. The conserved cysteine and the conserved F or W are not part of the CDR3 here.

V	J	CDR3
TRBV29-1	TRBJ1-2	SADRGDSYGYT
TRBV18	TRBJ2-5	ASSPRVAGGPSQETQY
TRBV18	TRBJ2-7	ASSQEVQDEQY
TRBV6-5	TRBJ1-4	ASSYIGTGYEKLF
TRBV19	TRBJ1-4	ASSIGGKKLF
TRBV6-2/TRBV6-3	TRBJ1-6	ASSYRTIWLSYNSPLH
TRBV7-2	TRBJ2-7	ASSEETSGSYEQY
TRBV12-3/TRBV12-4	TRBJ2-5	ASTLRGQETQY
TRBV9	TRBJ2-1	ASSSRDMSSYNEQF
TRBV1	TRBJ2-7	TIDRLAGSYEQY
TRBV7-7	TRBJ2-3	ASSLGAPDTQY
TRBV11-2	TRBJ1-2	ASSPGQGIGGYT
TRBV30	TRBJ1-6	AWSLTGLTSPLH
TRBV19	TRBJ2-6	ASSLDRGGANVLT
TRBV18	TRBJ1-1	ASRLTGSTEAF
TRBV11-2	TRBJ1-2	ASSPTGNGYT
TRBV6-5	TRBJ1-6	ASSYSRELPLH
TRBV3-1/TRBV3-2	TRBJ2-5	ASSHQLQETQY
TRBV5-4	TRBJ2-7	ASSLEHRGYEQY
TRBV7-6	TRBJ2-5	ASSLNFQETQY
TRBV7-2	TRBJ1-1	ASSPSGTLNTEAF
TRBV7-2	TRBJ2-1	ASSSLGLALNNEQF
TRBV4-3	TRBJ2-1	ASRAGAGEYNEQF
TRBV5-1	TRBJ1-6	ASSLYPGMNNSPLH
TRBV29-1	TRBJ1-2	SVDSLGGYGYT
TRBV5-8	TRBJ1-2	ASSSGQGTFYGYT
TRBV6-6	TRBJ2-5	ASSYRPGETQY
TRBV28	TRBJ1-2	ASSLLAGVGGYT
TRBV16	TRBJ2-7	ASSHPLAWDRGNEQY
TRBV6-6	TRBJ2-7	ASTNGLYEQY
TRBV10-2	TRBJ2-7	ASRVGQGPGEQY
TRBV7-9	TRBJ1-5	ASSSSSYQPQH
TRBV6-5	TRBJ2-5	ASSYSTAGGETQY
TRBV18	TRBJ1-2	ASSPRDRGSNYGYT
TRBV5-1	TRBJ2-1	ASSLGLAGGSYNEQF
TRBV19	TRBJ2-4	ASSPSGAGGDIQY
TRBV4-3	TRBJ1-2	ASSQLQGNYGYT
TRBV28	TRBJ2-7	ASIGPRGFDEQY
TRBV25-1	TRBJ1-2	ASSEYSYGYT
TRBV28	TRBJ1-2	ASRRGGSDYGYT
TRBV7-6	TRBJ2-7	ASSPNSGARSYEQY
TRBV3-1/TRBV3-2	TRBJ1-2	ASSTFGLRANYGYT
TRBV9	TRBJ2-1	ASSEWQGANEQF
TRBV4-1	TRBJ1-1	ASSHPTSGMNTEAF
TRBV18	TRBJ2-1	ASSRKGSNSYNEQF
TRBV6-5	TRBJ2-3	ASSYGSSSTDTQY
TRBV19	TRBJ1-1	ASKYGQTFSTEAF
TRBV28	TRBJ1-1	ASSYSNELEAF
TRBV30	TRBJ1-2	AWSRDRPYGYT
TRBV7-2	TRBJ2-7	ASSLGPTTYEQY
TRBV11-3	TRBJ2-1	ASSFGRREGNEQF
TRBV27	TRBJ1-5	ASSFIQNQPQH
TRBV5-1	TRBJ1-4	ASSSEGEGREKLF
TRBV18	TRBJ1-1	ASSQTGGDTEAF
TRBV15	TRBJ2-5	ATSRDGLRQY
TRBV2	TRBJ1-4	ASSRSRDRGRNEKLF